This T cell receptor beta chain emerged from a study of cytomegalovirus exposure and HLA in healthy donors. At collection, donors were nominally healthy, but unrecorded immune exposures were probable. The CDR3 sequence is 13 residues long. The germline V and J ends were trimmed by 4 bases and 6 bases, with 11 bases remaining between them. Per the germline V gene, CDR1 is SGHRS and CDR2 is YFSETQ. With regard to this clone: What it recognizes is unknown.

PCR was performed using 60 Vbeta and 13 Jbeta primers. The table came from immunoSEQ multiplex PCR; TCRdb's copy has only in-frame clones and leaves some out. The sample has 100,000 to 150,000 clones, about four fifths seen once. Findings and limits, study-wide: The authors judged a highly shared variant cluster likely a sequencing artifact. A further, later analysis showed that HLA-associated TCR beta chains (compared with equally common others) were more clonally expanded.

The clonotype comes from a woman between 40 and 50 years old in good health and CMV-seronegative. Sequenced material: PBMCs. This chain uses TRBV5-1 with TRBJ2-1; D gene ambiguous. The CDR3 protein is CASSPSVINEQFF. CDR3 DNA sequence: TGCGCCAGCAGCCCGAGCGTAATCAATGAGCAGTTCTTC.